The 28 T cell receptor beta chains presented below share a single source sample, sequenced in a study of CD8 T cells in ankylosing spondylitis. From the 5' RACE reads, TCRdb called clonotypes with MiXCR, one entry per CDR3 protein. The sample contains around 220,000 distinct CDR3 sequences, about 11% of which appear only once. Sequencing was performed on blood, either unsorted or a sorted T cell fraction (not recorded which). Receptors were obtained from a male donor with ankylosing spondylitis or in good health (not recorded which).

The gene calls are TRBV12-3 or TRBV12-4 and TRBJ1-5; D gene ambiguous. The CDR3 is made up of 15 amino acids. Trimming shortened V by 1 base and J by 4 bases, and 11 bases separated the two germline ends. CDR3 amino acids: CASSLGAGINQPQHF. The DNA of the CDR3 is TGTGCCAGCAGTTTAGGGGCGGGAATTAATCAGCCCCAGCATTTT.

This clonotype was counted ten times or more. The chain employs TRBV27 and TRBJ2-3; a weak D match, TRBD2 (6 bases). The CDR3 consists of 15 residues. From germline, CDR1 is MNHEY and CDR2 SMNVEV (reference sequence). Trimming cost V 4 bases and J 3 bases, with 14 bases left between them. In nucleotides, the CDR3 is TGTGCCAGCAGTTCAACTAGCTTTCGAACAGATACGCAGTATTTT. It is translated as CASSSTSFRTDTQYF.

This clonotype was picked up many times. This sequence joins TRBV27 and TRBJ2-1, with 7 positions matching TRBD2. After removal of 6 bases from V and 9 bases from J, the junction contained 5 bases not matched to a gene. The CDR3 is made up of 12 amino acids. CDR1 is MNHEY, CDR2 SMNVEV, per germline (reference sequence). The CDR3 DNA reads as TGTGCCAGCAGAATGACTAGCCTTGAGCAGTTCTTC. Amino acid sequence: CASRMTSLEQFF.

This clonotype turned up a few times. A junction end diverges from the germline sequence, so it may reflect a read error. The CDR3 DNA is TGTGCCAGCAGCTTAGTTGGCGGGAACTATGGCGACACCTTC. Its protein is CASSLVGGNYGDTF. V is TRBV7-9 and J is TRBJ1-2; the D is unclear. Looked up from germline, CDR1 is SEHNR and CDR2 is FQNEAQ (reference sequence). The CDR3 covers 14 residues.

This clonotype has at least ten counts. V usage is TRBV5-1 and J usage is TRBJ2-1, with 7 bases aligning to TRBD1. The CDR3 sequence is 16 residues long. From germline, CDR1 is SGHRS and CDR2 YFSETQ. The J segment lost 8 bases and the V segment lost 4 bases, leaving 15 bases of the junction unmatched. The CDR3: CASSEGLHSQGDEQFF. CDR3 DNA sequence: TGCGCCAGCAGCGAAGGGTTGCATAGCCAGGGGGATGAGCAGTTCTTC.

Only a few counts were recorded for this clonotype. This CDR3 is CAISEGVGEQYF. CDR3 nucleotide sequence: TGTGCCATCAGTGAGGGGGTTGGGGAGCAGTACTTC. V is TRBV10-3 and J is TRBJ2-7, with D unclear. The CDR3 sequence is 12 residues long. Germline-derived CDR1 and CDR2 are ENHRY and SYGVKD. V gave up 2 bases and J gave up 7 bases, with 9 bases separating them.

This clonotype was seen ten or more times. The chain joins TRBV27 to TRBJ1-4; possibly TRBD1 for D (6 bases). Germline V gives CDR1 MNHEY, CDR2 SMNVEV (reference sequence). The length of the CDR3 is 17 residues. The V end lost 2 bases, the J end lost 1 base, and 14 bases lay between the germline ends. CDR3 sequence reads: CASSLTGARVTNEKLFF. The CDR3 DNA reads as TGTGCCAGCAGTTTAACGGGGGCGCGAGTAACTAATGAAAAACTGTTTTTT.

The chain carries TRBV5-1 and TRBJ1-2; D is perhaps TRBD1 (5 bases). Germline-derived CDR1 and CDR2 are SGHRS and YFSETQ. There are 12 residues in the CDR3. Between the trimmed V and J ends, which lost 4 bases and 4 bases, there was a span of 8 bases. The CDR3 sequence: CASSGGSYGYTF. The CDR3 coding sequence is TGCGCCAGCAGCGGGGGTAGCTATGGCTACACCTTC.

This clonotype was seen at least ten times. The chain couples TRBV12-3 or TRBV12-4 to TRBJ1-5; no clear D gene. The CDR3 consists of 16 residues. V was cut by 3 bases and J by 0 bases, with 12 bases left in between. This CDR3 reads CASSFLVGGSNQPQHF. The CDR3 DNA is TGTGCCAGCAGTTTTTTAGTCGGAGGTAGCAATCAGCCCCAGCATTTT.

This clonotype has a count of ten or more. The gene calls are TRBV7-2 and TRBJ2-3, with TRBD2 matching over 8 bases. The CDR3 runs to 15 residues. After removal of 1 base from V and 1 base from J, the junction contained 1 base not matched to a gene. CDR1 SGHTA and CDR2 FQGNSA come from the germline V gene. The CDR3 region has the DNA TGTGCCAGCAGCTTAGTGCGGGGGGGCACAGATACGCAGTATTTT. Encoded protein: CASSLVRGGTDTQYF. Drawing the rest from reference TRBV7-2 and TRBJ2-3, the complete variable domain is GAGVSQSPSNKVTEKGKDVELRCDPISGHTALYWYRQSLGQGLEFLIYFQGNSAPDKSGLPSDRFSAERTGGSVSTLTIQRTQQEDSAVYLCASSLVRGGTDTQYFGPGTRLTVL.

This clonotype was recorded at least ten times. The chain recombines TRBV5-6 with TRBJ1-3; 10 bases are a match to TRBD1. The CDR3 sequence is 13 residues long. V lost 4 bases and J lost 9; bases outside the gene matches: 4. CDR1 and CDR2 from the germline V gene are SGHDT and YYEEEE. The CDR3 bases are TGTGCCAGCAGCCCGGGACAGGGGATCACCATATATTTT. As protein: CASSPGQGITIYF.

This chain connects TRBV7-8 to TRBJ2-1; D gene unclear. Germline values: CDR1 SGHVS, CDR2 FQNEAQ. V was clipped by 1 base and J by 2 bases, with 12 bases between them. The CDR3 spans 16 residues. The CDR3 spells CASSLVPPAPYNEQFF. The CDR3 DNA reads TGTGCCAGCAGCTTAGTCCCCCCCGCCCCCTACAATGAGCAGTTCTTC.

In the case of this clonotype: A much larger clonotype is one base distant, so this may be a read error. The chain links TRBV9 to TRBJ2-2; the match to TRBD1 covers 11 bases. This CDR3 has 16 amino acids. Germline values: CDR1 SGDLS, CDR2 YYNGEE. The CDR3, as DNA: TGTGCCAGCAGCGTCTCAGGACAGGGGGCCACCGGGAAGCTGTTTTTT. This gives the protein CASSVSGQGATGKLFF.

There are many counts of this clonotype. This sequence joins TRBV5-1 and TRBJ2-5; TRBD1 or TRBD2 may be the D gene (5 bases each). The V and J ends lost 4 bases and 2 bases respectively, with 12 bases between them. The germline CDR1 and CDR2 sequences are SGHRS and YFSETQ. The CDR3 covers 14 residues. The CDR3 spells CASSRDHSQETQYF. The CDR3 DNA reads as TGCGCCAGCAGCCGGGACCACTCACAAGAGACCCAGTACTTC.

This clonotype was seen many times. V usage is TRBV20-1 and J usage is TRBJ2-7, with D unclear. The CDR3 has 13 residues. Per the germline V gene, CDR1 is DFQATT and CDR2 is SNEGSKA (reference sequence). V dropped 6 bases and J dropped 0 bases, with 12 bases sitting between them. CDR3 coding DNA: TGCAGTGCCCCCTCGACTTACTCCTACGAGCAGTACTTC. This encodes CSAPSTYSYEQYF.

This clonotype was recorded at least ten times. The chain has TRBV6-1 and TRBJ2-3; tentatively, D is TRBD1 or TRBD2 (5 bases each). Trimming took off 5 bases at V and 1 base at J, with 7 bases between the two ends. The length of the CDR3 is 13 residues. Germline values: CDR1 MNHNS, CDR2 SASEGT. The chain's CDR3 is CASSRGGTDTQYF. The DNA for the CDR3 is TGTGCCAGCAGTCGAGGGGGCACAGATACGCAGTATTTT.

At least ten counts were recorded for this clonotype. This rearrangement joins TRBV20-1 to TRBJ2-7, with D tentatively TRBD1 (6 bases). Germline V gene lookup returns CDR1 DFQATT and CDR2 SNEGSKA (reference sequence). CDR3 length: 14 residues. V was shortened by 5 bases and J by 0 bases, with 14 bases between the two germline ends. CDR3 amino acids: CSARQDTNSYEQYF. DNA of the CDR3: TGCAGTGCTCGACAGGACACCAACTCCTACGAGCAGTACTTC.

This clonotype was counted a few times. The chain recombines TRBV11-2 with TRBJ2-6; D remains ambiguous. The germline CDR1 and CDR2 sequences are SGHAT and FQNNGV. The CDR3 loop spans 12 amino acids. Between the trimmed V and J ends, which lost 10 bases and 2 bases, there was a span of 6 bases. The CDR3 spells CATSPGANVLTF. As DNA, the CDR3 is TGTGCCACATCTCCTGGGGCCAACGTCCTGACTTTC.

The V gene is TRBV3-1, the J gene TRBJ2-3; 12 nucleotides align to TRBD2. The CDR3 is made up of 15 amino acids. J lost 6 bases, V lost 1 base, and 2 bases had no gene match. Germline lookup yields CDR1 LGHDT and CDR2 YNNKEL (reference sequence). The CDR3 DNA reads TGTGCCAGCAGCCAAGCTAGCGGGGGGGTTGATACGCAGTATTTT. It codes for CASSQASGGVDTQYF.

The V call is TRBV20-1, the J call TRBJ1-3; no definite D call. The CDR3 covers 16 residues. Trimming removed 0 bases at V and 0 bases at J, with 12 bases between. The germline V gene encodes CDR1 DFQATT and CDR2 SNEGSKA (reference sequence). The CDR3 coding sequence is TGCAGTGCTAGAGATCGGTTTGTAAGCTCTGGAAACACCATATATTTT. Translating gives CSARDRFVSSGNTIYF.

This clonotype has more than one count but fewer than ten. CDR3 sequence reads: CASSLAAGDRETQYF. The CDR3 nucleotides are TGTGCCAGCAGTTTAGCGGCAGGGGATCGGGAGACCCAGTACTTC. This chain joins TRBV12-3 or TRBV12-4 and TRBJ2-5, with a possible D match to TRBD1 (6 bases). The V end was cut by 0 bases, the J end by 5 bases, with 13 bases between. This CDR3 contains 15 residues.

This clonotype has a handful of counts. The rearrangement links TRBV20-1 to TRBJ2-1; D unresolved. Germline V gene data show CDR1 as DFQATT and CDR2 as SNEGSKA (reference sequence). The CDR3 contains 14 residues. Trimming stripped 6 bases from V and 4 bases from J, with 16 bases between. The CDR3 spells CSAGLVPSYNEQFF. For the CDR3, the DNA is TGCAGTGCGGGGTTAGTGCCGTCTTACAATGAGCAGTTCTTC.

This clonotype was observed a few times. The rearrangement uses TRBV7-9 and TRBJ1-1; D is uncertain. The germline gives CDR1 SEHNR, CDR2 FQNEAQ (reference sequence). This CDR3 comprises 16 residues. The germline V and J ends were trimmed by 3 bases and 1 base, with 15 bases remaining between them. The CDR3 loop reads CASSFGVATPNTEAFF. The CDR3 DNA follows: TGTGCCAGCAGCTTTGGGGTAGCCACTCCGAACACTGAAGCTTTCTTT.

This clonotype came up many times. V and J are TRBV5-1 and TRBJ2-1, with D tentatively TRBD2 (6 bases). V was pared by 4 bases and J by 0 bases, with 11 bases between. The CDR3 is made up of 15 amino acids. Per the germline V gene, CDR1 is SGHRS and CDR2 is YFSETQ. CDR3 residues: CASSPGATSYNEQFF. The CDR3 bases are TGCGCCAGCAGCCCGGGAGCAACCTCCTACAATGAGCAGTTCTTC.

This clonotype was found many times. The V call is TRBV12-3 or TRBV12-4, the J call TRBJ1-2, with TRBD1 matching 7 bases. The V gene end was trimmed by 4 bases and the J gene end by 5 bases; junction bases not matched to a gene: 4. The CDR3 consists of 13 residues. The CDR3 loop reads CASSSDRIYGYTF. For the CDR3, the DNA is TGTGCCAGCAGTTCGGACAGGATATATGGCTACACCTTC.

This clonotype has a handful of counts. This chain links TRBV20-1 with TRBJ2-3; 7 positions match TRBD1. The germline CDR1 and CDR2 sequences are DFQATT and SNEGSKA (reference sequence). This CDR3 contains 15 residues. The trim removed 7 bases at V and 0 bases at J, leaving 10 bases unmatched. DNA for the CDR3: TGCAGTGTGCCGACAGGGCGACTTAGCACAGATACGCAGTATTTT. It encodes CSVPTGRLSTDTQYF.

This clonotype was found many times. J is TRBJ1-1 and V is TRBV29-1; TRBD1 matches at 7 bases. Germline-derived CDR1 and CDR2 are SQVTM and ANQGSEA. With 7 bases clipped from V and 4 bases from J, the junction kept 6 bases outside the gene matches. The CDR3 has 12 amino acids. The CDR3 loop is CSAPRQGTEAFF. The CDR3 bases are TGCAGCGCACCACGACAGGGCACTGAAGCTTTCTTT.

This clonotype was recorded a few times. V and J are TRBV3-1 and TRBJ1-5, with TRBD1 identical over 8 bases. The CDR3 contains 15 residues. Germline loops: CDR1 LGHDT, CDR2 YNNKEL (reference sequence). V shed 3 bases and J 2 bases; nucleotides not matched to a gene: 3. Here the CDR3 DNA reads TGTGCCAGCAGCCAGACAGGGGATGGCAATCAGCCCCAGCATTTT. It encodes CASSQTGDGNQPQHF.